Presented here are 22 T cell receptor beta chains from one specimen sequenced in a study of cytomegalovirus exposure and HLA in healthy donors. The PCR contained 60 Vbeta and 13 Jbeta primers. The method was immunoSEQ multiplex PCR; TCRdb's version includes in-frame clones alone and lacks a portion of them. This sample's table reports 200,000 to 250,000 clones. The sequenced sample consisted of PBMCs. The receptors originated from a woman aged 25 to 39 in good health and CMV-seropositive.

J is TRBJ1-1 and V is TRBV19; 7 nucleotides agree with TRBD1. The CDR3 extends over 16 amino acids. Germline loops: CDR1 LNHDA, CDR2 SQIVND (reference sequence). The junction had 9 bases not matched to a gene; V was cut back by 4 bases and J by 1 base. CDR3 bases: TGTGCCAGTAGTACTCGGGTACAGGGGAAGAACACTGAAGCTTTCTTT. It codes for CASSTRVQGKNTEAFF.

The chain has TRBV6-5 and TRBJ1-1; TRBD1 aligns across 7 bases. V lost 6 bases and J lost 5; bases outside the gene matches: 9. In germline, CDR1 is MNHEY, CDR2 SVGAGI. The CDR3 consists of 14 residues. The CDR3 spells CASSKQGWGTEAFF. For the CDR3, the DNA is TGTGCCAGCAGCAAACAGGGGTGGGGTACTGAAGCTTTCTTT.

The CDR3 DNA is TGTGCCAGCGTTCGGGTGGATGAAGCTTTCTTT. This codes for CASVRVDEAFF. The chain carries TRBV28 and TRBJ1-1; D is undetermined. Trimming removed 8 bases at V and 7 bases at J, with 11 bases between. The germline V gene encodes CDR1 MDHEN and CDR2 SYDVKM. The CDR3 loop spans 11 amino acids.

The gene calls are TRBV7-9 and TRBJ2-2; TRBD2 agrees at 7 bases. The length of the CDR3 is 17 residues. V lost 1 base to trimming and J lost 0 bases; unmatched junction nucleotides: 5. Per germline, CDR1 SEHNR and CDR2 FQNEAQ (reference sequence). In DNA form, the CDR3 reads TGTGCCAGCAGCTTAGGATTCAGCGGGACGAACACCGGGGAGCTGTTTTTT. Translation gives CASSLGFSGTNTGELFF.

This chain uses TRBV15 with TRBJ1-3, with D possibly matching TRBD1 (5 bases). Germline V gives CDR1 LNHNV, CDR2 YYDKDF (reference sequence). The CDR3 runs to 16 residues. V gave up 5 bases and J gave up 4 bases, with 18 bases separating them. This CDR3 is CATSRILGAVGNTIYF. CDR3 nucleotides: TGTGCCACCAGCCGAATCTTAGGGGCCGTCGGAAACACCATATATTTT.

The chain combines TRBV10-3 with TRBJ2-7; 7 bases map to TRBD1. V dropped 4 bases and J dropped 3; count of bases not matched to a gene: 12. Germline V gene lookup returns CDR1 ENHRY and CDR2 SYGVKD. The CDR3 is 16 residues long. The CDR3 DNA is TGTGCCATCAGTGCCTCTGAGGGGGCGGCATTCTACGAGCAGTACTTC. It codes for CAISASEGAAFYEQYF.

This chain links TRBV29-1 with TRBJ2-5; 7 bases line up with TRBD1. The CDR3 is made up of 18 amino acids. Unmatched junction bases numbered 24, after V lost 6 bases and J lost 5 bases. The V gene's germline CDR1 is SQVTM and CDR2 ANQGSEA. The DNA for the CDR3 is TGCAGCGTCGGCCAGATCCTGCTACTGGGGACAGATATGGAGACCCAGTACTTC. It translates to CSVGQILLLGTDMETQYF.

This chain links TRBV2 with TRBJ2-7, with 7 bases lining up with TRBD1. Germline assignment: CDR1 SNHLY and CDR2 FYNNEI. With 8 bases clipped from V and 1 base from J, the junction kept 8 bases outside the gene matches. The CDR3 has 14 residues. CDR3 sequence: CASLFRGSSYEQYF. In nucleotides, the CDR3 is TGTGCCAGCCTTTTCAGGGGGAGTTCCTACGAGCAGTACTTC.

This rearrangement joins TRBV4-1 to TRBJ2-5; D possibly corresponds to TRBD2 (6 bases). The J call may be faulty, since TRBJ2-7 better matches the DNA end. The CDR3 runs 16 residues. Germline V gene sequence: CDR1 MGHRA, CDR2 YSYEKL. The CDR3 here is CASSLTVGLQLGEQYF. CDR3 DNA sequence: TGCGCCAGCAGCCTCACCGTGGGACTCCAGCTAGGCGAGCAGTACTTC.

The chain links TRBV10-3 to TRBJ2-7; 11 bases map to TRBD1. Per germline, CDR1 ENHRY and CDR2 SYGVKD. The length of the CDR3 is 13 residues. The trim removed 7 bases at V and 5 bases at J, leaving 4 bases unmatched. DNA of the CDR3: TGTGCCATCAAAGGACAGGGGGCGAACGAGCAGTACTTC. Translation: CAIKGQGANEQYF.

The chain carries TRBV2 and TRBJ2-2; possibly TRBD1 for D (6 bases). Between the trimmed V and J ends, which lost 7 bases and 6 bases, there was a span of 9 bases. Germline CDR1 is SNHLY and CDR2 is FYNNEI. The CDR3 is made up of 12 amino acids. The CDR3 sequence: CASTQGAGELFF. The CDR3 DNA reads TGTGCCAGCACACAGGGAGCCGGGGAGCTGTTTTTT.

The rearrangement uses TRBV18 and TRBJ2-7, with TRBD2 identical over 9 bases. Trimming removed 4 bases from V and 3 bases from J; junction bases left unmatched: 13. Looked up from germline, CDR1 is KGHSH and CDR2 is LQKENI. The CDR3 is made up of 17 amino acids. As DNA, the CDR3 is TGTGCCAGCTCACGATTGGATCTAGCGGGACCTAACTACGAGCAGTACTTC. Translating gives CASSRLDLAGPNYEQYF.

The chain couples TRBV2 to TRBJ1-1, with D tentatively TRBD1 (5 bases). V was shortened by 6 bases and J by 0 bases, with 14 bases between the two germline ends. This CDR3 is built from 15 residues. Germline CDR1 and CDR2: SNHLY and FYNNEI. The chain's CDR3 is CASSFSTAMNTEAFF. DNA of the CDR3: TGTGCCAGCAGCTTTTCGACAGCTATGAACACTGAAGCTTTCTTT.

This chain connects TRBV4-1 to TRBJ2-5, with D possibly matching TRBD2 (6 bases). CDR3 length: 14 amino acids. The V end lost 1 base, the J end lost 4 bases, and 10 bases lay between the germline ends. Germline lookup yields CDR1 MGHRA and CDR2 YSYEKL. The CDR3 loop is CASSQAGVPETQYF. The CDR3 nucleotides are TGCGCCAGCAGCCAAGCGGGGGTTCCAGAGACCCAGTACTTC.

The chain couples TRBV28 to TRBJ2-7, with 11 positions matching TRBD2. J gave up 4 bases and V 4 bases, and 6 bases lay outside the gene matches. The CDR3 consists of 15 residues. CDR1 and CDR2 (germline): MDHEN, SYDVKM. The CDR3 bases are TGTGCCAGCAGTTCCGGGACTAGCGGAATTTACGAGCAGTACTTC. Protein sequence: CASSSGTSGIYEQYF. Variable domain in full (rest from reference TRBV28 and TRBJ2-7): DVKVTQSSRYLVKRTGEKVFLECVQDMDHENMFWYRQDPGLGLRLIYFSYDVKMKEKGDIPEGYSVSREKKERFSLILESASTNQTSMYLCASSSGTSGIYEQYFGPGTRLTVT.

CDR3 loop: CASSGQGGYGYTF. DNA of the CDR3: TGTGCCAGCAGTGGACAGGGCGGCTATGGCTACACCTTC. The genes are TRBV5-4 and TRBJ1-2, with 8 bases fitting TRBD1. The germline gives CDR1 SGHNT, CDR2 YYREEE (reference sequence). The CDR3 is 13 residues long. Trimming took 5 bases from V and 4 from J; bases not matched to a gene: 4.

CDR3 region: CASSIVPETRVGAFF. The CDR3, as DNA: TGTGCCAGTAGTATTGTACCCGAGACCAGGGTTGGAGCTTTCTTT. This chain uses TRBV19 with TRBJ1-1; possibly TRBD1 for D (5 bases). From germline, CDR1 is LNHDA and CDR2 SQIVND (reference sequence). This CDR3 contains 15 residues. V gave up 3 bases and J gave up 10 bases, with 21 bases separating them.

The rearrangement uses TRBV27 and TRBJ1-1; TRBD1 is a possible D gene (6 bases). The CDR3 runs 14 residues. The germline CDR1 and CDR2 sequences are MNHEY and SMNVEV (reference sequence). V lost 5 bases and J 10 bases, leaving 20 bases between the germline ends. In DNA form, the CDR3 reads TGTGCCAGCAGTCGGACACAGGGTCGGCAATCAGCTTTCTTT. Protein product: CASSRTQGRQSAFF.

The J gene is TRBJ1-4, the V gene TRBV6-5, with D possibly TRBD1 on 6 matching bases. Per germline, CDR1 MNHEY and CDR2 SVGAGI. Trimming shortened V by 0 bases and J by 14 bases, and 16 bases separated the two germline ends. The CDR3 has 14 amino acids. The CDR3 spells CASSYSSEGVVLFF. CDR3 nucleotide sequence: TGTGCCAGCAGTTACTCGTCAGAGGGGGTGGTCCTGTTTTTT.

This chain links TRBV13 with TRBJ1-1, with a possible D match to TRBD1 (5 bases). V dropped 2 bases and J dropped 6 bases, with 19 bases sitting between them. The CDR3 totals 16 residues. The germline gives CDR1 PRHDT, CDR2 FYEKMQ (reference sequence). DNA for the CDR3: TGTGCCAGCAGCTTACTGGCAGGGAGGCGGACCGCTGAAGCTTTCTTT. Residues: CASSLLAGRRTAEAFF.

For the CDR3, the DNA is TGTGCCAGCAGCCAGGCCGGGCCCCAGCATTTT. This encodes CASSQAGPQHF. This chain uses TRBV28 with TRBJ1-5, with D unresolved. This CDR3 is built from 11 residues. Trimming stripped 6 bases from V and 9 bases from J, with 9 bases between. Germline V lookup: CDR1 MDHEN, CDR2 SYDVKM. The whole variable domain, remainder taken from reference TRBV28 and TRBJ1-5, is DVKVTQSSRYLVKRTGEKVFLECVQDMDHENMFWYRQDPGLGLRLIYFSYDVKMKEKGDIPEGYSVSREKKERFSLILESASTNQTSMYLCASSQAGPQHFGDGTRLSIL.

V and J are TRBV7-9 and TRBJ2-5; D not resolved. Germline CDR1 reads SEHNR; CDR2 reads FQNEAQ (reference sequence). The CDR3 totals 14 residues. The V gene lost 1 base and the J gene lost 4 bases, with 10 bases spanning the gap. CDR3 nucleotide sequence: TGTGCCAGCAGCTTAGAAACTTCCCGAGAGACCCAGTACTTC. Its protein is CASSLETSRETQYF.